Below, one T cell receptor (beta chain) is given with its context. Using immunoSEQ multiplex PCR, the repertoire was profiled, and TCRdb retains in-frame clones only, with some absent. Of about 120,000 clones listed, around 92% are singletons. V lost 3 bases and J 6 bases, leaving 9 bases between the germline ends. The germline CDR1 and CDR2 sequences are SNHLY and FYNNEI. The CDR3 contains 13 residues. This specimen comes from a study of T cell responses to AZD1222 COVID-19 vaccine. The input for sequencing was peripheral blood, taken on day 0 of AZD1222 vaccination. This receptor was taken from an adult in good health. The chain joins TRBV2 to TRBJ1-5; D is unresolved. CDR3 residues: CASSELGSQPQHF. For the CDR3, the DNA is TGTGCCAGCAGTGAGCTGGGTTCTCAGCCCCAGCATTTT.